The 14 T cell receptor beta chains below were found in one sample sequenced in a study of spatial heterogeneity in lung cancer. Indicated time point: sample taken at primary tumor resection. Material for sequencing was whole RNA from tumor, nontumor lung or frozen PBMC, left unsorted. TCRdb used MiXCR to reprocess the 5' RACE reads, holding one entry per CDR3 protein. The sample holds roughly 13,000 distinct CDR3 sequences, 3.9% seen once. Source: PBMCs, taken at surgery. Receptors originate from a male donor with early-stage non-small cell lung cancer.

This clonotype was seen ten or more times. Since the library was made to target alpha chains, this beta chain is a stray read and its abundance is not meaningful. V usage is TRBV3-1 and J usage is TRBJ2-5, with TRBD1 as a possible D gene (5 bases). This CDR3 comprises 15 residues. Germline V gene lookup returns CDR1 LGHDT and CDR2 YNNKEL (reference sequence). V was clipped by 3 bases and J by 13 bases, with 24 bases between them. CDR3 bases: TGTGCCAGCAGCCAGGGCTCCATCGGACAAGGGGTGTGGTACTTC. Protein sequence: CASSQGSIGQGVWYF.

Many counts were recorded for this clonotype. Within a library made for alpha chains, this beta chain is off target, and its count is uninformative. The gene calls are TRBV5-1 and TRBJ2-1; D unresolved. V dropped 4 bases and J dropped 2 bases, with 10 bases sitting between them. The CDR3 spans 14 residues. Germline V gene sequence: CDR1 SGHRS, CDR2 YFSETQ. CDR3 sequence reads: CASSVGLTYNEQFF. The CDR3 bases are TGCGCCAGCAGCGTGGGCCTAACCTACAATGAGCAGTTCTTC.

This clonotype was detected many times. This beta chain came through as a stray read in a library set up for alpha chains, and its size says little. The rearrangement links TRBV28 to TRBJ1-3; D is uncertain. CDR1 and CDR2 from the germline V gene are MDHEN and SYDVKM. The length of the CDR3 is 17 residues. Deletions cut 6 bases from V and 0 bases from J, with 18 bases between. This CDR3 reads CASSPGSELFSGNTIYF. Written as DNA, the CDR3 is TGTGCCAGCAGCCCCGGTAGCGAGCTTTTCTCTGGAAACACCATATATTTT.

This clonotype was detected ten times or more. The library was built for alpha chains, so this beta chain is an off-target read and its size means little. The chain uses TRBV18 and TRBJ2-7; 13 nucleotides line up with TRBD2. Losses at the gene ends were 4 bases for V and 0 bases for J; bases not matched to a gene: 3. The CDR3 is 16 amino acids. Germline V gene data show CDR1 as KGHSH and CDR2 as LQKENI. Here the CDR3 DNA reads TGTGCCAGCTCACGAGGACTAGCGGGAGTCTCCTACGAGCAGTACTTC. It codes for CASSRGLAGVSYEQYF.

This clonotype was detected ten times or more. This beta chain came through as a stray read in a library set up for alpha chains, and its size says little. The CDR3 nucleotides are TGCAGTGCTAGGGGACAGGAGATTACCGAAAAACTGTTTTTT. This encodes CSARGQEITEKLFF. V and J are TRBV20-1 and TRBJ1-4; 8 nucleotides agree with TRBD1. Germline V lookup: CDR1 DFQATT, CDR2 SNEGSKA (reference sequence). The ends lost 3 bases at V and 8 bases at J; junction bases unmatched: 8. The CDR3 has 14 amino acids.

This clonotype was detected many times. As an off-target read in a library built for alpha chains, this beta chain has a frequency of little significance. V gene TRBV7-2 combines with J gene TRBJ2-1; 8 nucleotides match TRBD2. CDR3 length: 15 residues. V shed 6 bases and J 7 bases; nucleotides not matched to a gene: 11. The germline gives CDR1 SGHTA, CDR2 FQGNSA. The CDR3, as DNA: TGTGCCAGCAGGAGACCGGGACTAGGTTTGAATGAGCAGTTCTTC. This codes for CASRRPGLGLNEQFF. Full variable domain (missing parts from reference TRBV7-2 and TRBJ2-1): GAGVSQSPSNKVTEKGKDVELRCDPISGHTALYWYRQSLGQGLEFLIYFQGNSAPDKSGLPSDRFSAERTGGSVSTLTIQRTQQEDSAVYLCASRRPGLGLNEQFFGPGTRLTVL.

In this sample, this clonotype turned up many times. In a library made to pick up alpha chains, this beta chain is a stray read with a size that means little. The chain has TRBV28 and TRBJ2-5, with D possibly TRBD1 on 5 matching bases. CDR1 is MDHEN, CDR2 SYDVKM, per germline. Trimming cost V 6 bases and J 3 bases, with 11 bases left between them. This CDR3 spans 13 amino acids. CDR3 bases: TGTGCCAGCAGCCTTACAGGAAAAGAGACCCAGTACTTC. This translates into CASSLTGKETQYF.

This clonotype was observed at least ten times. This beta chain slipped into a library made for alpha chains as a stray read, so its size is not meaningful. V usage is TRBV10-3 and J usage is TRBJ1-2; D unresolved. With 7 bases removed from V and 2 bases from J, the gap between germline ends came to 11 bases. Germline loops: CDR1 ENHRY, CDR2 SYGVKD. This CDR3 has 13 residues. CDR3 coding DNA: TGTGCCATCACGAGAGGAGGAAACTATGGCTACACCTTC. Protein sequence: CAITRGGNYGYTF.

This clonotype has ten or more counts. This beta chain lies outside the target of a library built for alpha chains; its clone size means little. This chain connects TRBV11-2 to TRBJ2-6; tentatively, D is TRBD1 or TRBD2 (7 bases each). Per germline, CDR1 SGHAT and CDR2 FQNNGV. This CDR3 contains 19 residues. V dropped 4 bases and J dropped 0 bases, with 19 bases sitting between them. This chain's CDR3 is CASSWGGGRLASGANVLTF. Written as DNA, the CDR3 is TGTGCCAGCAGCTGGGGAGGGGGCAGACTCGCCTCTGGGGCCAACGTCCTGACTTTC.

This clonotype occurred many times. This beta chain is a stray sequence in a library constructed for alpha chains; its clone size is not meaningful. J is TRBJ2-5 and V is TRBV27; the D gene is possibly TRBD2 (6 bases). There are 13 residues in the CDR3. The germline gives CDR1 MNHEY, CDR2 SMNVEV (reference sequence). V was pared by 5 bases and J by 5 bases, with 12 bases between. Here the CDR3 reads CASSGGPVETQYF. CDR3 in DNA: TGTGCCAGCAGTGGAGGGCCCGTGGAGACCCAGTACTTC.

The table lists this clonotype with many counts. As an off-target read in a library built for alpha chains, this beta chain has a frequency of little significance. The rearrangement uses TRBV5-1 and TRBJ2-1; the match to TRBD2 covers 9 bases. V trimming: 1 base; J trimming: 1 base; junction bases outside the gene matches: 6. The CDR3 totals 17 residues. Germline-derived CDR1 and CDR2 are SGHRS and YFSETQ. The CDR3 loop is CASSLRLAGTSYNEQFF. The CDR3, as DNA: TGCGCCAGCAGCTTGCGGCTAGCGGGAACTTCCTACAATGAGCAGTTCTTC. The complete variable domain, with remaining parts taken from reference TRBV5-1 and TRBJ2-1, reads KAGVTQTPRYLIKTRGQQVTLSCSPISGHRSVSWYQQTPGQGLQFLFEYFSETQRNKGNFPGRFSGRQFSNSRSEMNVSTLELGDSALYLCASSLRLAGTSYNEQFFGPGTRLTVL.

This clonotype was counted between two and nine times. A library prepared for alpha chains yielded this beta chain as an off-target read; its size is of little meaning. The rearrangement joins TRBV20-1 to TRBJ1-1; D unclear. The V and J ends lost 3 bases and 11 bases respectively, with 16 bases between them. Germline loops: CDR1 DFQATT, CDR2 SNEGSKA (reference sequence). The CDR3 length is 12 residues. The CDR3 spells CSASDGPGWAFF. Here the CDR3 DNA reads TGCAGTGCTAGTGACGGCCCAGGTTGGGCTTTCTTT.

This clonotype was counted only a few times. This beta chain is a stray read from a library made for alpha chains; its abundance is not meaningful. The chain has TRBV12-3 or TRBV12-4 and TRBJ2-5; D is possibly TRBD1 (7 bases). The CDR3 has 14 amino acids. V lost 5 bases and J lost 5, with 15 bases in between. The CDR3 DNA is TGTGCCAGCAGTCCCCAGGGGGGATGGGAGACCCAGTACTTC. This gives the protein CASSPQGGWETQYF.

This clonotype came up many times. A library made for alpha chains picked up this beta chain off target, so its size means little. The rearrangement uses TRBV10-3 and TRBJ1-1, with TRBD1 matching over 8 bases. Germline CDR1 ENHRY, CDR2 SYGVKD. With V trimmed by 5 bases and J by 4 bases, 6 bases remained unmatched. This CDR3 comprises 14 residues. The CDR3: CAISSRGQGTEAFF. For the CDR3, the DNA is TGTGCCATCAGTTCCAGGGGGCAAGGCACTGAAGCTTTCTTT.